This T cell receptor beta chain was recorded in a study of T cells in Graves' hyperthyroidism and ophthalmopathy. Study details: The blood sample was taken at first diagnosis, before treatment began. General study findings and limits: Peripheral blood also featured most of the thyroid clonotypes expanded above 0.001.

What was amplified from RNA transcripts were TCR beta CDR3 regions. The study used the HTBI primer set for a first-round RT-PCR of the TCR CDR3. In TCRdb, the multiplex PCR reads were re-called with MiXCR into one record per CDR3 protein. The sample shows about 840,000 distinct CDR3 sequences, 35% to 45% of them seen only once. Concerning this clonotype: Its antigen is unidentified.

With a duration under 2 months, the hyperthyroidism was newly diagnosed in patients aged 18 to 65. Clinical symptoms, serum thyroxine, TRAb, thyroid ultrasound and orbital computed tomography informed diagnoses. The sample comprised blood. The TCR sequence derives from a man between 18 and 29 years old with Graves' hyperthyroidism.

CDR3 bases: TGCAGTGCCAACAGCGCAGGGGGAGGCTCGTACGAGCAGTACTTC. Translated: CSANSAGGGSYEQYF. The genes are TRBV20-1 and TRBJ2-7; a possible D gene is TRBD1 (7 bases). V lost 6 bases and J 4 bases, leaving 22 bases between the germline ends. CDR1 is DFQATT, CDR2 SNEGSKA, per germline (reference sequence). This CDR3 spans 15 amino acids.